Here is one T cell receptor (beta chain) with its context. Its antigen remains unknown. In the same sample, other DNA sequences code for this CDR3. This sample is part of a study of shared clonotypes between healthy human individuals. Study summary: CD8 memory received one plate per donor, CD8 naive two, CD4 memory three and CD4 naive three. Study outcomes and limitations: It was the non-shared clonotypes that had lower generation probabilities than clonotypes shared by all four donors.

From germline, CDR1 is SGHAT and CDR2 FQNNGV. Trimming cost V 5 bases and J 2 bases; bases outside gene matches: 2. The CDR3 loop spans 13 amino acids. All donors were Caucasian adults living in Nashville, Tennessee. The investigators split CD4+ cells into a CD45RA+ naive subset and a CD45RA-negative memory subset. Only in-frame clones appear in the TCRdb table, and some are missing; sequencing was by immunoSEQ multiplex PCR. The sample holds 1.6 million or so clones; roughly 96% are singletons and the top ten take over 1%. Material for sequencing was naive CD4+ T cells sorted from blood. Subset given: CD45RA+ positively selected. This clonotype was sampled from a young man in good health. The rearrangement uses TRBV11-2 and TRBJ2-7, with 8 positions matching TRBD1. In nucleotides, the CDR3 is TGTGCCAGCAGCAGGACAGGGCCCTACGAGCAGTACTTC. Amino acids: CASSRTGPYEQYF.